Each of the 2 T cell receptor beta chains below was sequenced from the same sample in a study of molecular identifiers for immune sequencing clone quantification. TCRdb used MiXCR to reprocess the PCR reads, holding one entry per CDR3 protein. The sample shows about 640,000 distinct CDR3 sequences, 20% of them seen only once. The sample taken for sequencing was naive CD8+ T cells from blood, with Jurkat cell RNA spiked in. Documented subset: FACS-sorted CD8+CD4-CCR7+CD45RA+ naive T cells. All receptors derive from a human donor in good health. Some libraries in this study had Jurkat cell RNA spiked in.

This clonotype was counted only a few times. The rearrangement joins TRBV4-3 to TRBJ2-2; 8 positions match TRBD1. The CDR3 runs 17 residues. With 0 bases clipped from V and 3 bases from J, the junction kept 6 bases outside the gene matches. Germline-derived CDR1 and CDR2 are LGHNA and YSLEER. CDR3 in amino acids: CASSQERDRSYTGELFF. In DNA, the CDR3 is TGCGCCAGCAGCCAAGAGAGGGACAGGTCATACACCGGGGAGCTGTTTTTT.

Many counts were recorded for this clonotype. The genes are TRBV12-3 or TRBV12-4 and TRBJ2-3, with 14 bases aligning to TRBD2. This CDR3 is 20 amino acids long. With V trimmed by 5 bases and J by 2 bases, 15 bases remained unmatched. DNA of the CDR3: TGTGCCAGCAGTCCACCTCCTGTAGGACTAGCGGGGGGATACACAGATACGCAGTATTTT. This translates into CASSPPPVGLAGGYTDTQYF.